This T cell receptor beta chain was documented in a study of T cells in Graves' hyperthyroidism and ophthalmopathy. What was amplified from RNA transcripts were TCR beta CDR3 regions. The HTBI set primed first-round TCR CDR3 RT-PCR. TCRdb reprocessed the multiplex PCR reads via MiXCR and lists one record per CDR3 protein. The table shows 750,000 to 950,000 distinct CDR3 sequences, with around 39% occurring only once. A lack of ophthalmopathy progression within 18 months defined stable Graves' hyperthyroidism. Diagnoses were established using clinical symptoms, serum thyroxine and TRAb, thyroid ultrasound and orbital computed tomography. PBMCs were collected from an approximately 10 ml volume of fresh peripheral blood. Germline CDR1 and CDR2: WNHNN and SYGVQD (reference sequence). The length of the CDR3 is 13 residues. The germline V and J ends were trimmed by 4 bases and 11 bases, with 15 bases remaining between them.

Sequencing input: blood. The gene calls are TRBV10-1 and TRBJ1-5, with D unclear. The clonotype was recovered from a man between 18 and 29 years old with Graves' hyperthyroidism. Here the CDR3 reads CASSATIRETQHF. CDR3 sequence (DNA): TGCGCCAGCAGTGCGACTATTCGAGAGACCCAGCATTTT.